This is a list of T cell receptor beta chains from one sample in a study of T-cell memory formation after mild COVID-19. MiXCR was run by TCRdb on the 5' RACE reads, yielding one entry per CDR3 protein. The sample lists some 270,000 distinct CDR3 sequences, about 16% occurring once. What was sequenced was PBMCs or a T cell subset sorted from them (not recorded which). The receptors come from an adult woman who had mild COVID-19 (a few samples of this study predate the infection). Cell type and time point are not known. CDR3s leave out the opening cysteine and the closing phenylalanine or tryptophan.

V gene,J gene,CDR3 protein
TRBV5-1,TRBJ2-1,ASSRGVTGGFYNEQF
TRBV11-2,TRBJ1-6,ASSFPRGDNSPLH
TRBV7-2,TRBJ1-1,ASTFDRWNTEAF
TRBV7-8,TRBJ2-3,ASSLSHSADTQY
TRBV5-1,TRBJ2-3,ASSLISGRASPDTQY
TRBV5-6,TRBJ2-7,ASSLGRVHEQY
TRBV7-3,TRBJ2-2,ASRARLTGELF
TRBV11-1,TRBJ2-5,ASTGMEETQY
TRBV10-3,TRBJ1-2,AISDDIYGYT
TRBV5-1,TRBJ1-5,ASSWGQGTQPQH
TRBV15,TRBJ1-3,ATNLGQGADGNTIY
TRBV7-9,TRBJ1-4,ASSLALADNEKLF
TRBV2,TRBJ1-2,ASSEGGTPWNYGYT
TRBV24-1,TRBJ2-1,ATSGIRDRSDNEQF
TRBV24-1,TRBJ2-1,ATSDLRQGSNNEQF
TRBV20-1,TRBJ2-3,SARGLAGALSTDTQY
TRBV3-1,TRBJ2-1,ASSQSTAHNEQF
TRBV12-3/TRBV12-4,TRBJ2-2,ASSLARSGPNTGELF
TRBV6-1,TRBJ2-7,ASSAAGEFYEQY
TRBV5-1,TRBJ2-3,ASSLAGGPTADTQY
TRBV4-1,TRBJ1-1,ASSQDGGGRSTEAF
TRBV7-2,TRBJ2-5,ASSLLRSSGRRAQY